This entry lists 9 T cell receptor beta chains sequenced from one sample in a study of beta chain features in type 1 diabetes (dated by TCRdb to 2017 to 2018). Beyond this particular receptor, the publication reports: Type 1 diabetes patients showed a moderate but significant shortening of TCRB CDR3 length in all four CD4+ subsets.

Their antigen targets remain unknown. The receptor library was made with the immunoSEQ multiplex PCR assay. The High Capacity cDNA Reverse Transcription Kit was used to reverse transcribe all of the isolated RNA, meaning that expressed TCRB transcripts were what got sequenced. In TCRdb, the immuneACCESS table is reduced to in-frame sequences with V and J assigned. These tables do not hold every clone; where another copy was compared, an unresolved V gene accounts for under half, and the others remain unexplained. Counted in this sample were more than 250,000 clones; approximately 20% of them appeared once. 0.028% of the sample rests with the top ten. The sample taken for sequencing was naive CD4+ T cells from blood. In the paper's terms, the cell subset or site label means: true naive CD4+ T cells. Receptors were obtained from a woman aged 40 to 50 with type 1 diabetes.

The chain couples TRBV5-6 to TRBJ2-1, with D hard to call. V was cut by 5 bases and J by 6 bases, with 9 bases left in between. Germline CDR1 and CDR2: SGHDT and YYEEEE. The CDR3 extends over 12 amino acids. CDR3 bases: TGTGCCAGCAGATCTGAGGCCAATGAGCAGTTCTTC. Protein product: CASRSEANEQFF.

The chain recombines TRBV19 with TRBJ1-5, with 9 nucleotides matching TRBD1. CDR3 length: 15 amino acids. V trimming: 7 bases; J trimming: 4 bases; junction bases outside the gene matches: 8. CDR1 is LNHDA, CDR2 SQIVND, per germline (reference sequence). CDR3 nucleotide sequence: TGTGCCAGTACCACAGGGACAGGGTCTAATCAGCCCCAGCATTTT. This gives the protein CASTTGTGSNQPQHF.

V gene TRBV2 combines with J gene TRBJ2-2; the D gene is possibly TRBD1 (6 bases). The length of the CDR3 is 14 residues. Trimming took 7 bases from V and 2 from J, leaving 11 bases between them. CDR1 is SNHLY and CDR2 is FYNNEI in the germline V gene. DNA for the CDR3: TGTGCCAGCAACCCGGGACACAACACCGGGGAGCTGTTTTTT. It is translated as CASNPGHNTGELFF.

This chain links TRBV28 with TRBJ1-2, with a weak D call TRBD1 (6 bases). Germline CDR1 is MDHEN and CDR2 is SYDVKM. The CDR3 has 15 amino acids. V was cut by 7 bases and J by 0 bases, with 15 bases left in between. The CDR3, as DNA: TGTGCCAGCACCTCCCCCGGACAGCCTAACTATGGCTACACCTTC. Encoded protein: CASTSPGQPNYGYTF.

The V gene is TRBV12-5, the J gene TRBJ1-1; D call uncertain. Between the trimmed V and J ends, which lost 6 bases and 4 bases, there was a span of 15 bases. In germline, CDR1 is LGHNT, CDR2 FRNRAP. This CDR3 spans 14 amino acids. The CDR3 here is CASGPSLGFTEAFF. In nucleotides, the CDR3 is TGTGCTAGTGGACCCTCCCTAGGATTCACTGAAGCTTTCTTT.

This clone showed up just a few times. This CDR3 reads CASSLPGADTQYF. The CDR3 bases are TGTGCCAGCAGCCTCCCGGGGGCAGATACGCAGTATTTT. The rearrangement joins TRBV13 to TRBJ2-3; TRBD2 might be the D (6 bases). This CDR3 spans 13 amino acids. CDR1 and CDR2 (germline): PRHDT, FYEKMQ (reference sequence). V lost 5 bases and J lost 4, with 10 bases in between.

This clone was seen more than once but under ten times. The chain joins TRBV9 to TRBJ1-2; D not resolved. Trimming cost V 2 bases and J 4 bases, with 15 bases left between them. This CDR3 region has 15 residues. Germline CDR1 reads SGDLS; CDR2 reads YYNGEE. The CDR3 nucleotides are TGTGCCAGCAGCGTCGGGTCTCAAGGCGCCTATGGCTACACCTTC. Protein product: CASSVGSQGAYGYTF.

This chain connects TRBV27 to TRBJ2-2, with no clear D. The germline gives CDR1 MNHEY, CDR2 SMNVEV (reference sequence). The CDR3 sequence is 13 residues long. Trimming took 5 bases from V and 4 from J, leaving 8 bases between them. Here the CDR3 DNA reads TGTGCCAGCAGTATACAGCCCACCGGGGAGCTGTTTTTT. Translating gives CASSIQPTGELFF.

This clone was seen only a few times. The chain combines TRBV28 with TRBJ1-1, with D possibly TRBD1 on 5 matching bases. This CDR3 comprises 11 residues. Trimming took off 3 bases at V and 10 bases at J, with 9 bases between the two ends. CDR1 is MDHEN and CDR2 is SYDVKM in the germline V gene. The CDR3 region has the DNA TGTGCCAGCAGTTTCAGGGTCGTAGCTTTCTTT. Translating gives CASSFRVVAFF.